This is a list of T cell receptor beta chains from one sample in a study of shared clonotypes between healthy human individuals. Repertoires were generated with immunoSEQ multiplex PCR, while TCRdb's copy carries only in-frame clones and drops some. The data show more than 550,000 clones, with just over 90% seen just once and 24% held by the top ten. What was sequenced was naive CD8+ T cells sorted from blood. All receptors derive from a man under 40 in good health. CDR3s include the opening cysteine and the closing phenylalanine or tryptophan. Each record gives: clone size, J gene, D gene, V gene, CDR3 DNA, CDR3 protein. A D gene is named only where the DNA matches it firmly. Where a row states a size, it is once, few, many or the class of an expanded clone; other rows omit it.

- | TRBJ1-5 | - | TRBV19 | TGTGCCAGTAGTATATCGGAGTATAGCAATCAGCCCCAGCATTTT | CASSISEYSNQPQHF
- | TRBJ2-5 | - | TRBV19 | TGTGCCAGTAGTATAGACCCATTAGGAGAGACCCAGTACTTC | CASSIDPLGETQYF
- | TRBJ2-5 | - | TRBV7-3 | TGTGCCAGCAGCTTAAATGCGGGAGAGACCCAGTACTTC | CASSLNAGETQYF
- | TRBJ2-7 | TRBD2 | TRBV9 | TGTGCCAGCAGCGTTCGGTCTAGCGGGAGCTTCTGGGAGCAGTACTTC | CASSVRSSGSFWEQYF
- | TRBJ1-1 | TRBD1 | TRBV28 | TGTGCCAGCACCTCATATCGGACAGGGGACACTGAAGCTTTCTTT | CASTSYRTGDTEAFF
- | TRBJ1-4 | - | TRBV9 | TGTGCCAGCAGCGGGCAGGGAACGGATAATGAAAAACTGTTTTTT | CASSGQGTDNEKLFF
- | TRBJ2-1 | - | TRBV28 | TGTGCCTCCAAGCCGGACTCCAACCCGGGGGAGCAGTTCTTC | CASKPDSNPGEQFF
- | TRBJ1-4 | - | TRBV2 | TGTGCCAGCACCGCAGCAACTAATGAAAAACTGTTTTTT | CASTAATNEKLFF
- | TRBJ2-1 | - | TRBV9 | TGTGCCAGCAGCGCCCAGACTAGTTCCTACAATGAGCAGTTCTTC | CASSAQTSSYNEQFF
- | TRBJ2-7 | - | TRBV27 | TGTGCCAGCAGTCCGGGAGTGAGGTCCTACGAGCAGTACTTC | CASSPGVRSYEQYF
- | TRBJ2-7 | - | TRBV19 | TGTGCCAGTAGATGGACTACTGAGGGGTCCTACGAGCAGTACTTC | CASRWTTEGSYEQYF
- | TRBJ2-7 | TRBD2 | TRBV9 | TGTGCCAGCAGCGTGGGGAGGGGCACCTACGAGCAGTACTTC | CASSVGRGTYEQYF
- | TRBJ2-7 | TRBD2 | TRBV7-6 | TGTGCCAGCAGCTCCGGGACTAGCGTCGAGCAGTACTTC | CASSSGTSVEQYF
few | TRBJ2-1 | TRBD1 | TRBV7-3 | TGTGCCAGCAGCCCGAAGGACAGGGTTACCTACAATGAGCAGTTCTTC | CASSPKDRVTYNEQFF
- | TRBJ2-7 | TRBD2 | TRBV29-1 | TGCAGCGTTTCTGGGGGACCTGGGAGGGACGACGAGCAGTACTTC | CSVSGGPGRDDEQYF
few | TRBJ1-5 | - | TRBV4-1 | TGCGCCAGCAGCCTGGGCCTTAGCAATCAGCCCCAGCATTTT | CASSLGLSNQPQHF
- | TRBJ2-7 | - | TRBV7-2 | TGTGCCAGCAGCGTAAAACGGGCCGGATCCCGTCTTACCTACGAGCAGTACTTC | CASSVKRAGSRLTYEQYF
- | TRBJ2-2 | - | TRBV28 | TGTGCCAGCAGTTTTATTTCTCGAGACAGGCCCACCGGGGAGCTGTTTTTT | CASSFISRDRPTGELFF
- | TRBJ2-1 | - | TRBV15 | TGTGCCACCAGCAGTTCGGGCAGGCGCGCCAATGAGCAGTTCTTC | CATSSSGRRANEQFF
- | TRBJ2-7 | - | TRBV9 | TGTGCCAGCAGCGACGGCAGGGGTGGCTACGAGCAGTACTTC | CASSDGRGGYEQYF
- | TRBJ1-1 | - | TRBV25-1 | TGTGCCAGCAGTGAATATGTGGGGGGGCCGTCGGGCACTGAAGCTTTCTTT | CASSEYVGGPSGTEAFF
- | TRBJ2-3 | TRBD2 | TRBV27 | TGTGCCAGCAGTTTATCGTTCACAGCGGGAGGGACGGCAGATACGCAGTATTTT | CASSLSFTAGGTADTQYF
- | TRBJ2-7 | TRBD1 | TRBV7-2 | TGTGCCAGCAGCTCCGAACGTTACAGGGGGATTTCCTACGAGCAGTACTTC | CASSSERYRGISYEQYF
- | TRBJ1-1 | - | TRBV5-4 | TGTGCCAGCAGCTTGGTCGCAGGGAACACTGAAGCTTTCTTT | CASSLVAGNTEAFF
- | TRBJ1-5 | - | TRBV13 | TGTGCCAGCAGCTTAAGTCGGCAGGGGCTAAATCAGCCCCAGCATTTT | CASSLSRQGLNQPQHF
- | TRBJ2-7 | TRBD2 | TRBV4-3 | TGCGCCAGCAGCCATGGGACGGGGAGGGGAGATAGATACGAGCAGTACTTC | CASSHGTGRGDRYEQYF
- | TRBJ1-1 | - | TRBV28 | TGTGCCAGCAGTTCCGCAGGGAGTACTGAAGCTTTCTTT | CASSSAGSTEAFF
- | TRBJ1-5 | - | TRBV29-1 | TGCAGCGTTGTAGCGGGTAGCAATCAGCCCCAGCATTTT | CSVVAGSNQPQHF
- | TRBJ2-7 | TRBD1 | TRBV5-1 | TGCGCCAGCAGCCCAGGGACAGGGGAGTACGAGCAGTACTTC | CASSPGTGEYEQYF
- | TRBJ1-2 | - | TRBV2 | TGTGCCAGCATCCGAGGGGGAGTCTCTGGCTACACCTTC | CASIRGGVSGYTF
- | TRBJ1-4 | TRBD1 | TRBV27 | TGTGCCAGCAGTTTATATGGGACAGGGGGTGAAAAACTGTTTTTT | CASSLYGTGGEKLFF
- | TRBJ2-5 | - | TRBV19 | TGTGCCAGTAGTATTGTCCCCGGGCAAGAGACCCAGTACTTC | CASSIVPGQETQYF
- | TRBJ2-2 | TRBD1 | TRBV23-1 | TGCGCCAGCGGGCCAAACTACAGGGGAGAGGCCGGGGAGCTGTTTTTT | CASGPNYRGEAGELFF